This entry is about one T cell receptor beta chain. This sample is part of a study of blood T cell repertoires in COVID-19. Study summary: Specimens from acute and convalescent COVID-19 originated in the United States, Italy and Spain. PBMCs, B-cell-depleted T cells, or T cells were the source of the cDNA or gDNA that made up the material.

Seattle patients were enrolled during active infection and followed longitudinally. Only in-frame clones appear in the TCRdb table, and some are missing; sequencing was by immunoSEQ multiplex PCR. This sample has tens of thousands of clones, with roughly 87% found just once. The ends lost 1 base at V and 7 bases at J; junction bases unmatched: 7. This CDR3 has 15 amino acids. Germline V gene lookup returns CDR1 LGHDT and CDR2 YNNKEL (reference sequence). The sample comprised peripheral blood. This TCR was sampled from a woman in her forties or fifties with COVID-19, enrolled during active disease. The chain is built from TRBV3-1 (or the pseudogene TRBV3-2) and TRBJ2-7, with 10 bases aligning to TRBD2. In nucleotides, the CDR3 is TGTGCCAGCAGCCAAGGAAAAAGCGGGAGGGTTGAGCAGTACTTC. This gives the protein CASSQGKSGRVEQYF.